This T cell receptor beta chain was retrieved from a study of cytomegalovirus exposure and HLA in healthy donors. Study-wide findings and caveats: The availability of immune exposure information extended only to CMV serostatus.

The germline V gene encodes CDR1 MNHNY and CDR2 SVGAGI (reference sequence). The V gene end was trimmed by 6 bases and the J gene end by 7 bases; junction bases not matched to a gene: 8. This CDR3 region has 15 residues. The PCR employed 60 Vbeta primers together with 13 Jbeta primers. TCRdb keeps only in-frame clones here, not all; method: immunoSEQ multiplex PCR. The data hold roughly 100,000 clones, with 60% to 80% observed a single time. This clone appeared a few times. As yet, its antigen is unknown. The receptor's source is a man aged 35 to 55 in good health and CMV-seronegative. Specimen: PBMCs. J is TRBJ2-1 and V is TRBV6-6, with 11 bases aligning to TRBD2. The CDR3 protein is CASSFSGGAVNEQFF. The CDR3 DNA is TGTGCCAGCAGCTTTAGCGGGGGGGCCGTAAATGAGCAGTTCTTC.